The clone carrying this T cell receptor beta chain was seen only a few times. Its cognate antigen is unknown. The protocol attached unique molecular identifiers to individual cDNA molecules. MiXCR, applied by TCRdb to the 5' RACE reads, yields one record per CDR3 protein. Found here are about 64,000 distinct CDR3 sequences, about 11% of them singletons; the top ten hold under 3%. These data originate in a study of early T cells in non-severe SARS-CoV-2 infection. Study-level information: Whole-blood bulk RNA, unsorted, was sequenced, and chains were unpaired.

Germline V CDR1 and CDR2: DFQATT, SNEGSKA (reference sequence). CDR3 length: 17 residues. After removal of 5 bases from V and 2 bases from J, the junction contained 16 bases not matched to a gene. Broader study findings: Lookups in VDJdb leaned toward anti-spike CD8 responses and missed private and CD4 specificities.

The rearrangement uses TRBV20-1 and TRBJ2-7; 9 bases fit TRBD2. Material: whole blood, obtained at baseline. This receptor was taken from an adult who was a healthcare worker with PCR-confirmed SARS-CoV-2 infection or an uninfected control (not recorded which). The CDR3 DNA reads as TGCAGTGCTTATCCCCCCCTCTCGCGGGGGGGCACCTACGAGCAGTACTTC. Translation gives CSAYPPLSRGGTYEQYF.